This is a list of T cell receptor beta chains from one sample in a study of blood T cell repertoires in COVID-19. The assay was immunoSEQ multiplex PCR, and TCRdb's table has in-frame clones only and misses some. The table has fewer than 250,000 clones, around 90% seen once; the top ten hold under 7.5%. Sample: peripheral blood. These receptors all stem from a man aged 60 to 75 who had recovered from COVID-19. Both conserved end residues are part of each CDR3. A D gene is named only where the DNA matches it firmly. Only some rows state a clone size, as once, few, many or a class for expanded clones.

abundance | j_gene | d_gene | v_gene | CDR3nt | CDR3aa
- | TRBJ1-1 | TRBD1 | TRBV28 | TGTGCCAGCAGCACCACCGGGACAGGGTTTATGGGAAACACTGAAGCTTTCTTT | CASSTTGTGFMGNTEAFF
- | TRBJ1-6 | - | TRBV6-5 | TGTGCCAGCTCGGGGGGCGCAAAGGTTTCACCCCTCCACTTT | CASSGGAKVSPLHF
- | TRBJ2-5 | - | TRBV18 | TGTGCCAGCTCATCGCCTTTCCGGGAGACCCAGTACTTC | CASSSPFRETQYF
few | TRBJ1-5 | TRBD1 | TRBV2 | TGTGCCAGCAGTGGGACAGGGGGCAATCAGCCCCAGCATTTT | CASSGTGGNQPQHF
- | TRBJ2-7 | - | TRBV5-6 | TGTGCCAGCAGCTCGACAGGTTCCACCTACGAGCAGTACTTC | CASSSTGSTYEQYF
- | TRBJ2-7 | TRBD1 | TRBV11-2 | TGTGCCAGCAGGCCTCCGGGACAGGGAACCTACGAGCAGTACTTC | CASRPPGQGTYEQYF
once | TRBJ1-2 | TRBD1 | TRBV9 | TGTGCCAGTAGCAGAGAGGGGGCAGGAACGCTAGCCTATGGCTACACCTTC | CASSREGAGTLAYGYTF
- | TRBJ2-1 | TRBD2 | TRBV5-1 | TGCGCCAGCAGCTGGACGGGGGGGCCCTTCGGGAATGAGCAGTTCTTC | CASSWTGGPFGNEQFF
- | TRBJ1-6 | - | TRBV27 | TGTGCCAGCAGTTTTAGTCCAAGGGCCGGGAAAGGGACACCCCTCCACTTT | CASSFSPRAGKGTPLHF
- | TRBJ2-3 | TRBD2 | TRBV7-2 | TGTGCCAGCAGCCTTGGGGCTAGCGGGGGTGGGGATACGCAGTATTTT | CASSLGASGGGDTQYF
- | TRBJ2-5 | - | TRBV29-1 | TGCAGCGTCGAGGCCGGGGGAGAGACCCAGTACTTC | CSVEAGGETQYF
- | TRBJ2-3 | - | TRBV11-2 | TGTGCCAGCAGCTTAGCGGGGGGCGGGGATACGCAGTATTTT | CASSLAGGGDTQYF
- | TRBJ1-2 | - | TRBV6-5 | TGTGCCAGCAGACCGAGGGACAAATCTAACTATGGCTACACCTTC | CASRPRDKSNYGYTF
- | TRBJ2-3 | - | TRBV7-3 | TGTGCCAGCAGCCGCCCCTGGCCCACAGATACGCAGTATTTT | CASSRPWPTDTQYF
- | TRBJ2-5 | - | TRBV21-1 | TGTGCCAGCAGTGGGGCTCCGTTATTGACAAGGTACTTC | CASSGAPLLTRYF
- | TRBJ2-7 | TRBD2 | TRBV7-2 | TGTGCCAGCAGCTTATTTGGGACTAGTTCCCCGCGTTTTTACTTC | CASSLFGTSSPRFYF
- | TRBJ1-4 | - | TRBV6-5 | TGTGCCAGCAGTTACGGGCAGATGAATGAAAAACTGTTTTTT | CASSYGQMNEKLFF
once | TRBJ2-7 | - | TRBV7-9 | TGTGCCAGCAGCCTAGCCGCGACAGGAACGGACGAGCAGTACTTC | CASSLAATGTDEQYF
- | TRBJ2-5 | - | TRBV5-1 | TGCGCGTCCCACCGAGGTAGTGAGACCCAGTACTTC | CASHRGSETQYF
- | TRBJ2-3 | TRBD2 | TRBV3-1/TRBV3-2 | TGTGCCAGCAGCCCCCATCGGGCGGGGGGAATAGATACGCAGTATTTT | CASSPHRAGGIDTQYF
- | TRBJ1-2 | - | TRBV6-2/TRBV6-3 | TGTGCCAGCAGTATCATCGGGGGGACTACTAACTATGGCTACACCTTC | CASSIIGGTTNYGYTF
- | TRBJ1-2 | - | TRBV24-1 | TGTGCCACCAGTGATCAATATGGCTACACCTTC | CATSDQYGYTF
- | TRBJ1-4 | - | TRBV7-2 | TGTGCCAGCAGCTTAGAGGTGGGGGCTTCTGAGAATGAAAAACTGTTTTTT | CASSLEVGASENEKLFF
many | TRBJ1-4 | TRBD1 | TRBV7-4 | TGTGCCAGCAGCGCGGTCGGGACAGGGGGTCCAGGAGCTAATGAAAAACTGTTTTTT | CASSAVGTGGPGANEKLFF
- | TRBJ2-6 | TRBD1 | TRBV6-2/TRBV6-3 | TGTGCCAGCAGCCTGGGACAGGGGGTTGGGGCCAACGTCCTGACTTTC | CASSLGQGVGANVLTF
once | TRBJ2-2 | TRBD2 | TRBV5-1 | TGCGCCAGCACTGGACTAGCGGGAGGGCCGGTCGACACCGGGGAGCTGTTTTTT | CASTGLAGGPVDTGELFF
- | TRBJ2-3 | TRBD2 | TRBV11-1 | TGTGCCAGCAGCCCCGGGACTAGGAGCACAGATACGCAGTATTTT | CASSPGTRSTDTQYF
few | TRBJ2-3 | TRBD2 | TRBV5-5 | TGTGCCAGCAGCTTAGCGGGGGGGGCAGATACGCAGTATTTT | CASSLAGGADTQYF
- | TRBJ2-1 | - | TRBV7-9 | TGTGCCAGCAGCTTAGTGGGGGGTTCCTACAATGAGCAGTTCTTC | CASSLVGGSYNEQFF
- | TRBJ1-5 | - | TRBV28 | TGTGCCAGCAGTTTAGGGGGCAGGGAACGTCAGCCCCAGCATTTT | CASSLGGRERQPQHF
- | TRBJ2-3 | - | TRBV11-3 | TGTGCCAGCAGCTTAGGGGGCGGTAACACAGATACGCAGTATTTT | CASSLGGGNTDTQYF
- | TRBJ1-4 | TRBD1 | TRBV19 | TGTGCCAGTATGGGGTTGCGGACAGGGGTCTCTAATGAAAAACTGTTTTTT | CASMGLRTGVSNEKLFF
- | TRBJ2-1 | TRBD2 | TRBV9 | TGTGCCAGCAGCGCCTCGAGCGGGGGGGGATACAATGAGCAGTTCTTC | CASSASSGGGYNEQFF
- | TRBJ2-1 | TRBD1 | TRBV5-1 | TGCGCCAGCAGCTTGGAGGGACAGGGGGCGTACAATGAGCAGTTCTTC | CASSLEGQGAYNEQFF
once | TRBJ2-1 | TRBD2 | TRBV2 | TGTGCCAGCACCTCAGCTAGCGGGCCCTACAATGAGCAGTTCTTC | CASTSASGPYNEQFF
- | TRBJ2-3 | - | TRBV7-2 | TGTGCCAGCAGCTTAGCGATATTAGCGGGCACAGATACGCAGTATTTT | CASSLAILAGTDTQYF
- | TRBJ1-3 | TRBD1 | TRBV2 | TGTGCCAGCAGGAATACAGGGGGTTCCGGAAACACCATATATTTT | CASRNTGGSGNTIYF
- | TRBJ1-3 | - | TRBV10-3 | TGTGCCATCAGTGAAGATATTCGGAACACCATATATTTT | CAISEDIRNTIYF
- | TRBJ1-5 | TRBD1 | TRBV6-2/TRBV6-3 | TGTGCCAGCAGTTCTAGTCCCGGGGGACAGGGCCGGCCCCAGCATTTT | CASSSSPGGQGRPQHF
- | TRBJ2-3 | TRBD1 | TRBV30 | TGTGCCTGGAGTGGGGGCGGGACAGGCTACACAGATACGCAGTATTTT | CAWSGGGTGYTDTQYF
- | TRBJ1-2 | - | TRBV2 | TGTGCCAGCAGTGATTTCGGGGAGACTAACTATGGCTACACCTTC | CASSDFGETNYGYTF
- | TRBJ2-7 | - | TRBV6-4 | TGTGCCAGCAGTGACCCGGGGTTGGGCAGAGGACTCTTGGAGCAGTACTTC | CASSDPGLGRGLLEQYF
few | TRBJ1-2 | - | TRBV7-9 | TGTGCCAGCAGCTTAGCGCCCGGCGACTACTATGGCTACACCTTC | CASSLAPGDYYGYTF
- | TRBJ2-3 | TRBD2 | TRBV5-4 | TGTGCCAGCAGCTTGGGCGGGAGTTCGTGGACAGATACGCAGTATTTT | CASSLGGSSWTDTQYF
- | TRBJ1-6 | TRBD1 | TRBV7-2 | TGTGCCAGCAGCTTAGTTCCAGGGGGCTATTCACCCCTCCACTTT | CASSLVPGGYSPLHF
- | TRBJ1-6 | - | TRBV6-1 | TGTGCCAGCAGTGAAGCGCTTTGGTACAGGGTGAATTCACCCCTCCACTTT | CASSEALWYRVNSPLHF
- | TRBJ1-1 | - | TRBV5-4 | TGTGCCAGCAGCTTGGACAGGGTGAACACTGAAGCTTTCTTT | CASSLDRVNTEAFF
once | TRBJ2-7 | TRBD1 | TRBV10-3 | TGTGCCATCAGTGACAACAGGGGGGAAGGCTACGAGCAGTACTTC | CAISDNRGEGYEQYF
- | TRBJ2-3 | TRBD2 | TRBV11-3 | TGTGCCAGCAGCCGAGCGGGAGGGGGAGATACGCAGTATTTT | CASSRAGGGDTQYF
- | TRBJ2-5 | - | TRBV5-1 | TGCGCCAGCAGCCCGGGGCGGGGCCAAGAGACCCAGTACTTC | CASSPGRGQETQYF
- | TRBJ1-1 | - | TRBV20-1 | TGCAGTGCTAGTAGGGGGTCCCACACTGAAGCTTTCTTT | CSASRGSHTEAFF
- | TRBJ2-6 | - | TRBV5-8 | TGTGCCAGCAGCTTCCTTTTCGGGGCCAACGTCCTGACTTTC | CASSFLFGANVLTF
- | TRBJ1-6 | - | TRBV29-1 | TGCAGCGTTTCAGTGGGACTTCTGAGCGATTCACCCCTCCACTTT | CSVSVGLLSDSPLHF
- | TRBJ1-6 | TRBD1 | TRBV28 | TGTGCCAGCAGTTTAATAGGGACAGGTTATAATTCACCCCTCCACTTT | CASSLIGTGYNSPLHF
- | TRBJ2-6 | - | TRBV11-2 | TGTGCCAGCAGCTCGCGAGGAACGGGGGCCAACGTCCTGACTTTC | CASSSRGTGANVLTF